The next 26 T cell receptor beta chains were all read from a single sample in a study of blood T cell repertoires in COVID-19 (dated by TCRdb to the early 2020s). The library was produced with the immunoSEQ multiplex PCR assay. TCRdb took over this immuneACCESS table, retaining in-frame rearrangements with V and J assigned. Such tables are incomplete; in checked studies, under half of the missing clones stem from an unresolved V gene, and the remainder is unexplained. This sample comprises 110,000 or so clones, nearly 90% of them detected only once. The top ten clones comprise less than 8.5% of the sample. The material sequenced was peripheral blood. The receptors originated from a woman in her 70s who had recovered from COVID-19.

The chain employs TRBV30 and TRBJ1-5; 7 bases are a match to TRBD1. Per the germline V gene, CDR1 is GTSNPN and CDR2 is SVGIG (reference sequence). The V gene end was trimmed by 4 bases and the J gene end by 5 bases; junction bases not matched to a gene: 8. The length of the CDR3 is 14 residues. CDR3 region: CAWTPPGGYQPQHF. Here the CDR3 DNA reads TGTGCCTGGACCCCCCCAGGGGGGTATCAGCCCCAGCATTTT. The full variable domain, with the rest looked up from reference TRBV30 and TRBJ1-5, is SQTIHQWPATLVQPVGSPLSLECTVEGTSNPNLYWYRQAAGRGLQLLFYSVGIGQISSEVPQNLSASRPQDRQFILSSKKLLLSDSGFYLCAWTPPGGYQPQHFGDGTRLSIL.

The J gene is TRBJ1-1, the V gene TRBV10-3; D might be TRBD1 (6 bases). V gave up 9 bases and J gave up 0 bases, with 8 bases separating them. The V gene's germline CDR1 is ENHRY and CDR2 SYGVKD. This CDR3 comprises 12 residues. CDR3 bases: TGTGCCATATCAGGGGTGAACACTGAAGCTTTCTTT. Its translation is CAISGVNTEAFF.

The chain employs TRBV11-2 and TRBJ1-2; no reliable D call. This CDR3 has 13 residues. Trimming pared 5 bases from V and 7 bases from J, leaving 14 bases between. Germline CDR1 and CDR2: SGHAT and FQNNGV. The CDR3 reads CASSQGFGSGYTF. CDR3 sequence (DNA): TGTGCCAGCAGCCAAGGGTTCGGGAGTGGCTACACCTTC.

This clone has just one count. The chain uses TRBV7-2 and TRBJ1-2; 10 bases agree with TRBD1. The V segment lost 5 bases and the J segment 7 bases; nucleotides outside the gene matches: 7. This CDR3 has 14 residues. Germline CDR1 and CDR2: SGHTA and FQGNSA. CDR3 amino acids: CASSPGTGVGGYTF. Written as DNA, the CDR3 is TGTGCCAGCAGCCCTGGGACAGGGGTTGGTGGCTACACCTTC.

The rearrangement links TRBV18 to TRBJ2-7; maybe TRBD2 (6 bases). Germline V gene lookup returns CDR1 KGHSH and CDR2 LQKENI. The length of the CDR3 is 13 residues. Trimming pared 3 bases from V and 10 bases from J, leaving 16 bases between. Here the CDR3 reads CASSPGLRGFQYF. As DNA, the CDR3 is TGTGCCAGCTCACCGGGACTGCGCGGGTTTCAGTACTTC.

The chain has TRBV28 and TRBJ2-7; 10 nucleotides align to TRBD1. CDR1 and CDR2 (germline): MDHEN, SYDVKM. This CDR3 is 14 amino acids long. Losses at the gene ends were 6 bases for V and 1 base for J; bases not matched to a gene: 3. The CDR3 DNA follows: TGTGCCAGCAGGGGGACAGGGGCTTCCTACGAGCAGTACTTC. This sequence encodes CASRGTGASYEQYF.

This chain connects TRBV30 to TRBJ2-1, with 10 bases that match TRBD2. Germline V gene sequence: CDR1 GTSNPN, CDR2 SVGIG (reference sequence). Trimming took 4 bases from V and 6 from J; bases not matched to a gene: 9. The CDR3 runs to 15 residues. The CDR3 region has the DNA TGTGCCTGGACCGTAGCGGGAGGATTGAGCAATGAGCAGTTCTTC. Its translation is CAWTVAGGLSNEQFF.

In its sample, this clone was seen once. The V and J genes are TRBV6-5 and TRBJ2-5; D is perhaps TRBD1 (5 bases). The CDR3 covers 15 residues. Germline CDR1 MNHEY, CDR2 SVGAGI. V gave up 6 bases and J gave up 4 bases, with 18 bases separating them. The CDR3 DNA reads TGTGCCAGCAGGACAGACACCCTAAGGGCAGAGACCCAGTACTTC. Protein product: CASRTDTLRAETQYF.

The chain is built from TRBV7-9 and TRBJ1-6; D not certain. This CDR3 has 15 residues. The germline V gene encodes CDR1 SEHNR and CDR2 FQNEAQ (reference sequence). V lost 4 bases to trimming and J lost 7 bases, with 14 bases between them. The CDR3: CASSWGGGRNSPLHF. The CDR3 DNA sequence: TGTGCCAGCAGCTGGGGAGGTGGAAGGAATTCACCCCTCCACTTT.

J is TRBJ2-2 and V is TRBV11-1; 10 nucleotides align to TRBD1. The CDR3 runs to 15 residues. Germline V gene lookup returns CDR1 SGHAT and CDR2 FQDESV (reference sequence). Unmatched junction bases numbered 3, after V lost 5 bases and J lost 3 bases. The CDR3 reads CASSRQGADTGELFF. In DNA, the CDR3 is TGTGCCAGCAGCAGACAGGGGGCTGACACCGGGGAGCTGTTTTTT. Supplemented by reference TRBV11-1 and TRBJ2-2, the full variable domain reads EAEVAQSPRYKITEKSQAVAFWCDPISGHATLYWYRQILGQGPELLVQFQDESVVDDSQLPKDRFSAERLKGVDSTLKIQPAELGDSAMYLCASSRQGADTGELFFGEGSRLTVL.

V is TRBV5-5 and J is TRBJ2-5; 12 nucleotides match TRBD2. CDR1 and CDR2 (germline): SGHKS, YYEKEE (reference sequence). The length of the CDR3 is 16 residues. The V gene end was trimmed by 4 bases and the J gene end by 1 base; junction bases not matched to a gene: 5. The CDR3 reads CASSPGLAGSQETQYF. In DNA form, the CDR3 reads TGTGCCAGCAGCCCTGGACTAGCGGGGTCCCAAGAGACCCAGTACTTC.

The rearrangement links TRBV10-3 to TRBJ2-1, with 10 nucleotides matching TRBD2. The germline CDR1 and CDR2 sequences are ENHRY and SYGVKD. Trimming removed 6 bases from V and 8 bases from J; junction bases left unmatched: 10. CDR3 length: 15 residues. The DNA for the CDR3 is TGTGCCATCAGGCCCCAGCGGGAGGGCCCCCATGAGCAGTTCTTC. This gives the protein CAIRPQREGPHEQFF.

The CDR3 sequence: CASSSSDIYGYTF. The CDR3 DNA reads as TGTGCCAGCAGCTCCTCGGACATCTATGGCTACACCTTC. J is TRBJ1-2 and V is TRBV7-2, with D possibly being TRBD1 (5 bases). Germline CDR1 is SGHTA and CDR2 is FQGNSA. CDR3 length: 13 amino acids. Trimming cost V 4 bases and J 4 bases, with 10 bases left between them.

This clone appeared a single time. The chain employs TRBV28 and TRBJ1-4; 7 bases map to TRBD1. With 2 bases clipped from V and 0 bases from J, the junction kept 12 bases outside the gene matches. The CDR3 totals 19 residues. Germline assignment: CDR1 MDHEN and CDR2 SYDVKM. DNA for the CDR3: TGTGCCAGCAGTTTAGTCACAGGGGATATGGCTGCAACTAATGAAAAACTGTTTTTT. This codes for CASSLVTGDMAATNEKLFF. Filled out from reference TRBV28 and TRBJ1-4, the complete variable domain reads DVKVTQSSRYLVKRTGEKVFLECVQDMDHENMFWYRQDPGLGLRLIYFSYDVKMKEKGDIPEGYSVSREKKERFSLILESASTNQTSMYLCASSLVTGDMAATNEKLFFGSGTQLSVL.

The CDR3 DNA follows: TGTGCCAGCAGCCGGGACTCGGGCACTGAAGCTTTCTTT. Its translation is CASSRDSGTEAFF. The chain joins TRBV7-2 to TRBJ1-1, with D possibly TRBD1 on 5 matching bases. Trimming left V 5 bases short and J 4 bases short, with 11 bases between. The V gene's germline CDR1 is SGHTA and CDR2 FQGNSA. The CDR3 spans 13 residues.

This chain links TRBV20-1 with TRBJ2-7; D remains ambiguous. The CDR3 length is 10 residues. Germline CDR1 is DFQATT and CDR2 is SNEGSKA (reference sequence). Deletions cut 1 base from V and 4 bases from J, with 2 bases between. This CDR3 reads CSARAYEQYF. For the CDR3, the DNA is TGCAGTGCTAGAGCTTACGAGCAGTACTTC.

The chain joins TRBV15 to TRBJ2-1; the D is unclear. Germline CDR1 is LNHNV and CDR2 is YYDKDF (reference sequence). This CDR3 has 13 residues. V shed 0 bases and J shed 15 bases, with 15 bases lying between them. CDR3 protein: CATSRDPPRDWFF. CDR3 nucleotide sequence: TGTGCCACCAGCAGAGATCCCCCACGAGATTGGTTCTTC.

This clone was observed a handful of times. The J gene is TRBJ2-2, the V gene TRBV7-9; maybe TRBD2 (5 bases). The ends were cut back, 5 bases at V and 7 bases at J, with 8 bases in the middle. Per germline, CDR1 SEHNR and CDR2 FQNEAQ (reference sequence). This CDR3 comprises 12 residues. The CDR3 is CASSGRGGELFF. DNA for the CDR3: TGTGCCAGCAGCGGACGGGGCGGGGAGCTGTTTTTT. The whole variable domain, remainder taken from reference TRBV7-9 and TRBJ2-2, is DTGVSQNPRHKITKRGQNVTFRCDPISEHNRLYWYRQTLGQGPEFLTYFQNEAQLEKSRLLSDRFSAERPKGSFSTLEIQRTEQGDSAMYLCASSGRGGELFFGEGSRLTVL.

This clone was counted once. This chain links TRBV10-3 with TRBJ1-1; possible D gene TRBD1, 5 bases. Trimming cost V 6 bases and J 1 base, with 12 bases left between them. Germline V gives CDR1 ENHRY, CDR2 SYGVKD. This CDR3 has 14 residues. For the CDR3, the DNA is TGTGCCATCAGAACGAGTAGGGGGAACACTGAAGCTTTCTTT. Its protein is CAIRTSRGNTEAFF.

The chain combines TRBV28 with TRBJ2-4, with D perhaps matching TRBD1 (5 bases). The CDR3 consists of 13 residues. V was pared by 1 base and J by 9 bases, with 10 bases between. CDR1 is MDHEN, CDR2 SYDVKM, per germline. CDR3 residues: CASSLSRDSIQYF. In DNA, the CDR3 is TGTGCCAGCAGTTTATCCCGCGACAGCATTCAGTACTTC. The full variable domain, in which reference TRBV28 and TRBJ2-4 provide the parts outside the CDR3, is DVKVTQSSRYLVKRTGEKVFLECVQDMDHENMFWYRQDPGLGLRLIYFSYDVKMKEKGDIPEGYSVSREKKERFSLILESASTNQTSMYLCASSLSRDSIQYFGAGTRLSVL.

The genes are TRBV30 and TRBJ1-1; possibly TRBD1 for D (5 bases). V lost 3 bases to trimming and J lost 6 bases, with 14 bases between them. Germline lookup yields CDR1 GTSNPN and CDR2 SVGIG (reference sequence). This CDR3 contains 13 residues. DNA of the CDR3: TGTGCCTGGAGCCACAGGAGTGGGGCTGAAGCTTTCTTT. It specifies CAWSHRSGAEAFF.

The rearrangement joins TRBV20-1 to TRBJ2-5; possible D gene TRBD2, 6 bases. This CDR3 is 11 amino acids long. Trimming shortened V by 5 bases and J by 5 bases, and 9 bases separated the two germline ends. Germline V gene lookup returns CDR1 DFQATT and CDR2 SNEGSKA (reference sequence). CDR3 DNA sequence: TGCAGTGCTTGGGCGGGGGAGACCCAGTACTTC. This gives the protein CSAWAGETQYF.

V and J are TRBV5-6 and TRBJ1-2; D gene uncertain. Per germline, CDR1 SGHDT and CDR2 YYEEEE. This CDR3 region has 14 residues. V lost 4 bases and J lost 4, with 14 bases in between. CDR3 coding DNA: TGTGCCAGCAGCCTGAGGGAGGTACTCTATGGCTACACCTTC. As protein: CASSLREVLYGYTF.

The chain couples TRBV7-9 to TRBJ2-7; no clear D gene. Trimming pared 2 bases from V and 4 bases from J, leaving 9 bases between. CDR1 is SEHNR and CDR2 is FQNEAQ in the germline V gene (reference sequence). The CDR3 length is 13 residues. DNA of the CDR3: TGTGCCAGCAGCTTACCCTTATCTTACGAGCAGTACTTC. Protein sequence: CASSLPLSYEQYF.

This chain links TRBV7-2 with TRBJ1-5, with D unresolved. This CDR3 comprises 13 residues. The germline CDR1 and CDR2 sequences are SGHTA and FQGNSA. V shed 2 bases and J shed 7 bases, with 9 bases lying between them. CDR3 in DNA: TGTGCCAGCAGCTTAAATCAGGCGCAGCCCCAGCATTTT. Its protein is CASSLNQAQPQHF.

The chain combines TRBV28 with TRBJ1-1; the D gene is possibly TRBD1 (6 bases). This CDR3 spans 15 amino acids. CDR1 MDHEN and CDR2 SYDVKM come from the germline V gene. The V end lost 2 bases, the J end lost 1 base, and 11 bases lay between the germline ends. CDR3 nucleotide sequence: TGTGCCAGCAGTTTACTGGACAGTGGGAACACTGAAGCTTTCTTT. This codes for CASSLLDSGNTEAFF.